The rows below give T cell receptor beta chains drawn from one sample of a study of T-cell memory formation after mild COVID-19. MiXCR was run by TCRdb on the 5' RACE reads, yielding one entry per CDR3 protein. The sample holds hundreds of thousands of distinct CDR3 sequences, more than 15% seen once. The sample taken for sequencing was PBMCs or a T cell subset sorted from them (not recorded which). These receptors all come from a man between 18 and 35 years old who had mild COVID-19 (a few samples of this study predate the infection). Cell type and time point are not known. The conserved cysteine and the conserved F or W are not part of the CDR3 here. The order of the fields is J gene, V gene, CDR3 protein.

j_gene: TRBJ2-5; v_gene: TRBV7-2; CDR3aa: ASSFRLADQETQY
j_gene: TRBJ2-1; v_gene: TRBV27; CDR3aa: ASNLGEPQF
j_gene: TRBJ1-1; v_gene: TRBV14; CDR3aa: ASSFRQGVGNTEAF
j_gene: TRBJ1-1; v_gene: TRBV5-1; CDR3aa: ASSLSERRMANTEAF
j_gene: TRBJ1-1; v_gene: TRBV7-6; CDR3aa: ASSSTDGADTEAF
j_gene: TRBJ2-1; v_gene: TRBV6-2/TRBV6-3; CDR3aa: ASSYSRQGTEQF
j_gene: TRBJ1-4; v_gene: TRBV27; CDR3aa: ASSLSTRGSEKLF
j_gene: TRBJ1-1; v_gene: TRBV28; CDR3aa: ASMSYTEAF
j_gene: TRBJ1-4; v_gene: TRBV12-3/TRBV12-4; CDR3aa: ASSGWDVNEKLF
j_gene: TRBJ2-6; v_gene: TRBV5-1; CDR3aa: ASSRGQGSGGANVLT
j_gene: TRBJ1-5; v_gene: TRBV6-7; CDR3aa: ASRITDWGQPQH
j_gene: TRBJ2-7; v_gene: TRBV5-1; CDR3aa: ASSRAEGAQY
j_gene: TRBJ2-3; v_gene: TRBV6-2/TRBV6-3; CDR3aa: ASRLRPPGADTQY
j_gene: TRBJ1-1; v_gene: TRBV18; CDR3aa: ASSPPDRVGNTEAF
j_gene: TRBJ2-2; v_gene: TRBV4-1; CDR3aa: ASSSRDRGPGELF
j_gene: TRBJ1-5; v_gene: TRBV20-1; CDR3aa: SARPTLGINQPQH
j_gene: TRBJ2-3; v_gene: TRBV4-2; CDR3aa: ASSRNTDTQY
j_gene: TRBJ1-2; v_gene: TRBV27; CDR3aa: ASSPDTLYGYT
j_gene: TRBJ2-1; v_gene: TRBV11-2; CDR3aa: ASSSLRGVNEQF
j_gene: TRBJ2-3; v_gene: TRBV7-8; CDR3aa: ASSLGKLAGAADTQY
j_gene: TRBJ2-5; v_gene: TRBV4-1; CDR3aa: ASSLVGGTVETQY
j_gene: TRBJ1-2; v_gene: TRBV30; CDR3aa: AWIPYTILNYGYT
j_gene: TRBJ1-2; v_gene: TRBV12-3/TRBV12-4; CDR3aa: ASSLMTQASRGGYT
j_gene: TRBJ2-7; v_gene: TRBV12-5; CDR3aa: ASGLVLGTHSGNEQY
j_gene: TRBJ2-5; v_gene: TRBV7-9; CDR3aa: ASSITSGRETQY
j_gene: TRBJ1-3; v_gene: TRBV11-2; CDR3aa: ASSPYFRSGNTIY
j_gene: TRBJ2-7; v_gene: TRBV12-3/TRBV12-4; CDR3aa: ASSSSGGAYEQY
j_gene: TRBJ2-1; v_gene: TRBV5-1; CDR3aa: ASSSQVGAYNEQF
j_gene: TRBJ2-3; v_gene: TRBV5-1; CDR3aa: ASSPYDSSTDTQY
j_gene: TRBJ2-5; v_gene: TRBV14; CDR3aa: ASSQDGARYETQY
j_gene: TRBJ2-5; v_gene: TRBV5-1; CDR3aa: ASSSLETQY
j_gene: TRBJ2-3; v_gene: TRBV12-3/TRBV12-4; CDR3aa: ASNRDRGSTQY
j_gene: TRBJ1-5; v_gene: TRBV27; CDR3aa: ASSDNRDYSNQPQH
j_gene: TRBJ2-5; v_gene: TRBV20-1; CDR3aa: SALGPDQETQY
j_gene: TRBJ2-1; v_gene: TRBV6-5; CDR3aa: ASKGLEQF
j_gene: TRBJ2-3; v_gene: TRBV4-1; CDR3aa: ASSQEWTSGATDTQY
j_gene: TRBJ1-2; v_gene: TRBV5-1; CDR3aa: ASSLDTGGTYGYT
j_gene: TRBJ2-1; v_gene: TRBV20-1; CDR3aa: SASGRVNEQF
j_gene: TRBJ2-3; v_gene: TRBV20-1; CDR3aa: SASLAGGRLDTQY